This TCR beta chain was profiled in a study of CD8+ T cells in alopecia areata. Overall study context: The study gave treated patients oral tofacitinib at 5 to 10 mg twice daily.

The V and J ends lost 8 bases and 2 bases respectively, with 10 bases between them. CDR1 is SGHRS, CDR2 YFSETQ, per germline. CDR3 length: 12 amino acids. RNA extraction was followed by reverse transcription into cDNA, which acted as the sequencing template. Generated by immunoSEQ multiplex PCR, the TCRdb table keeps only in-frame clones and is missing some. The sample lists some 150,000 clones, 45% to 55% occurring once. Study-wide results and caveats: Researchers reported that TCR sharing among patients proved less clear than in mice, possibly HLA-linked.

Turning to this clone: Its antigen is currently unknown.

Lesional scalp tissue (obtained by punch biopsy) and peripheral blood were collected from alopecia areata patients. This rearrangement joins TRBV5-1 to TRBJ2-5, with a possible D match to TRBD1 (6 bases). This TCR was recovered from a human donor with alopecia areata. The specimen was CD8+ T cells sorted from blood, collected at week 0. The CDR3 DNA is TGCGCCAGTACCGGGACACAAGAGACCCAGTACTTC. Amino acids: CASTGTQETQYF.